This T cell receptor (beta chain) was sequenced for a study of cytomegalovirus exposure and HLA in healthy donors. Germline loops: CDR1 GTSNPN, CDR2 SVGIG (reference sequence). The CDR3 loop spans 14 amino acids. V lost 0 bases, J lost 6 bases, and 13 bases lay in between. Vbeta (60) and Jbeta (13) primers were used in the PCR. The repertoire was sequenced with immunoSEQ multiplex PCR; TCRdb's copy has only in-frame clones and lacks some. The table has 250,000 to 350,000 clones, roughly 70% seen once. This clonotype was obtained from a female donor in good health and CMV-seronegative. Material for sequencing was PBMCs. This chain joins TRBV30 and TRBJ2-3; D is perhaps TRBD2 (6 bases). This CDR3 reads CAWSVGGSSDTQYF. The CDR3 DNA reads TGTGCCTGGAGTGTAGGAGGGAGCTCCGATACGCAGTATTTT.